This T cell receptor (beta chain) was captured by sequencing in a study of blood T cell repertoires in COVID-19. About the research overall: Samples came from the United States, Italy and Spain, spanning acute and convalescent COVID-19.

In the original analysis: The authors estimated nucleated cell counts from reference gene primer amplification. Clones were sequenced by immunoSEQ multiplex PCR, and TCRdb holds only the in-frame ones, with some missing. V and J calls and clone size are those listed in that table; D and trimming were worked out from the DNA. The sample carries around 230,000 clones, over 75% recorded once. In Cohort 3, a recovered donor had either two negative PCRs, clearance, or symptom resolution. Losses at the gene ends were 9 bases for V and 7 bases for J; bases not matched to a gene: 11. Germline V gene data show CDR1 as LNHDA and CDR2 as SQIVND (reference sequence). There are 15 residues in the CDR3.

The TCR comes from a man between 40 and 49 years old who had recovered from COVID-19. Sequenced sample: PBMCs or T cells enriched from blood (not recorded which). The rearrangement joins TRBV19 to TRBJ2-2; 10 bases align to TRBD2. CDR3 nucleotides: TGTGCCAGCACCCTTGAGCGGGAGGGAATCGGGGAGCTGTTTTTT. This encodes CASTLEREGIGELFF.